This T cell receptor (beta chain) was obtained from a study of cytomegalovirus exposure and HLA in healthy donors. Study summary: The 120 validation repertoires, a later analysis reported, used the same platform as the roughly 730 repertoires from the first cohort. Study-level points and caveats: Listed as cytomegalovirus-associated were about 160 TCR beta chains.

In its sample, this clone was seen many times. As yet, its antigen is unknown. The CDR3 loop spans 17 amino acids. Here immunoSEQ multiplex PCR was the method, and the copy in TCRdb shows in-frame clones only, minus some. The sample yields under 250,000 clones, approximately 90% seen once. This clonotype was obtained from a woman between 18 and 30 years old in good health and CMV-seronegative. The rearrangement links TRBV21-1 to TRBJ2-1; TRBD2, the table's D call, was not compared with the DNA. TRBV21-1 is designated a pseudogene. The sequenced sample consisted of PBMCs. CDR3 in amino acids: CASRAATSGSSYNEQFF. The CDR3 DNA reads as TGTGCCAGCAGAGCGGCGACTAGCGGGAGCTCCTACAATGAGCAGTTCTTC.